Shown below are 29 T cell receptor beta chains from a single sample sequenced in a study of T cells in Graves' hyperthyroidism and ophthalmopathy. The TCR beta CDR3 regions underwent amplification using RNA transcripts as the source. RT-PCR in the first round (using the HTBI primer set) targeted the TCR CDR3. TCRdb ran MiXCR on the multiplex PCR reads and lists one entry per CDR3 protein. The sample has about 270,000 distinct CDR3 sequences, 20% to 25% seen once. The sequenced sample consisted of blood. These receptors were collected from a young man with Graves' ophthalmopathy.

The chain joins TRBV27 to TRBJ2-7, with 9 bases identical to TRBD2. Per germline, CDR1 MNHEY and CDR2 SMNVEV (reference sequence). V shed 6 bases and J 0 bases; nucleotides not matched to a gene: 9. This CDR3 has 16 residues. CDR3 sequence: CASRYSSGSPSYEQYF. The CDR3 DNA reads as TGTGCCAGCAGATACAGTAGCGGGAGTCCCTCCTACGAGCAGTACTTC.

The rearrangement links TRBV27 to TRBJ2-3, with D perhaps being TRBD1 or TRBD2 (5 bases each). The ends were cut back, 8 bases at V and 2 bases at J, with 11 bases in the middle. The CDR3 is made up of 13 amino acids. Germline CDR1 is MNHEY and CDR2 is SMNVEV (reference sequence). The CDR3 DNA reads TGTGCCAGCGGGGGTTTGGACACAGATACGCAGTATTTT. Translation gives CASGGLDTDTQYF.

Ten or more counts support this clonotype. The CDR3 region has the DNA TGTGCCAGCAGCTCCGGGACAGGAGGTGAAAAACTGTTTTTT. Its protein product is CASSSGTGGEKLFF. The chain couples TRBV7-2 to TRBJ1-4; 8 bases line up with TRBD1. V was pared by 4 bases and J by 7 bases, with 5 bases of the junction left unmatched. Per germline, CDR1 SGHTA and CDR2 FQGNSA. This CDR3 is 14 amino acids long.

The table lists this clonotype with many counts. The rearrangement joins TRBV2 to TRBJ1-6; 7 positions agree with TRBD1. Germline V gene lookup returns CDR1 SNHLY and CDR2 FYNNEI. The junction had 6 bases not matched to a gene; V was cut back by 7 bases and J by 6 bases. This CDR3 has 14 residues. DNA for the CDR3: TGTGCCAGCAACCCCGGGACAGTTAATTCACCCCTCCACTTT. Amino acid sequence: CASNPGTVNSPLHF.

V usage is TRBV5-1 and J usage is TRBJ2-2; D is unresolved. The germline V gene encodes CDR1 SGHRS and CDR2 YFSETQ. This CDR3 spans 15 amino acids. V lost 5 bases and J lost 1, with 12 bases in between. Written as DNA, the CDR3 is TGCGCCAGCAGTGGCTTCCTCGAGAACACCGGGGAGCTGTTTTTT. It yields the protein CASSGFLENTGELFF.

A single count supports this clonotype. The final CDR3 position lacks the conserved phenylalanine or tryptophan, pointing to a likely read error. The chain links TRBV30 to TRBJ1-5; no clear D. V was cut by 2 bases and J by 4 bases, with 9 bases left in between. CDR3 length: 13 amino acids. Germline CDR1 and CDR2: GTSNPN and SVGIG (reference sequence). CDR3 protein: CAWSRGTNQPQHS. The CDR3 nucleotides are TGTGCCTGGAGTCGAGGTACAAATCAGCCCCAGCATTCT.

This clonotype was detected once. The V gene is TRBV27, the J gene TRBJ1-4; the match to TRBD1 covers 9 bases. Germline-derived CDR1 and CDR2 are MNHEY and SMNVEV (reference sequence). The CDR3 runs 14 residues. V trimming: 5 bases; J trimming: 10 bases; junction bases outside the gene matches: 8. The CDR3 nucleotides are TGTGCCAGCAGTCCGGGACAGGGCTTTGGAAAACTGTTTTTT. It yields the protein CASSPGQGFGKLFF.

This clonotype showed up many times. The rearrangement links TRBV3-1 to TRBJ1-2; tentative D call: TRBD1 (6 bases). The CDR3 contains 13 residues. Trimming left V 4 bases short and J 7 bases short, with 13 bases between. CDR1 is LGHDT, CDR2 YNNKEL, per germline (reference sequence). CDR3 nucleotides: TGTGCCAGCAGCCCCAGGGGCCTACGTGGCTACACCTTC. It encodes CASSPRGLRGYTF.

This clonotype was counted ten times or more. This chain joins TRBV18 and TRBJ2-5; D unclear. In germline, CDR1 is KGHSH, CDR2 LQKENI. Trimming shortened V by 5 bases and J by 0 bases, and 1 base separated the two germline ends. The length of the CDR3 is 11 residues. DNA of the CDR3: TGTGCCAGCTCAAACCAAGAGACCCAGTACTTC. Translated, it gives CASSNQETQYF.

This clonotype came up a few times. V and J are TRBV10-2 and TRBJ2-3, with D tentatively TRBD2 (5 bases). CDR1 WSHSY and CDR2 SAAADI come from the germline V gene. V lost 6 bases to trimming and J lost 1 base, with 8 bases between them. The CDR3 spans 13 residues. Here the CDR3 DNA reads TGCGCCAGCAGGTTGGGAGGCACAGATACGCAGTATTTT. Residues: CASRLGGTDTQYF.

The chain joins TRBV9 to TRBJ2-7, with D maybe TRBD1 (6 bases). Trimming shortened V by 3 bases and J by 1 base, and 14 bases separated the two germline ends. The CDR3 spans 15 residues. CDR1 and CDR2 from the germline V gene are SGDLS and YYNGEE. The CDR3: CASSEAGQGSYEQYF. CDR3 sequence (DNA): TGTGCCAGCAGCGAGGCCGGGCAGGGGTCCTACGAGCAGTACTTC.

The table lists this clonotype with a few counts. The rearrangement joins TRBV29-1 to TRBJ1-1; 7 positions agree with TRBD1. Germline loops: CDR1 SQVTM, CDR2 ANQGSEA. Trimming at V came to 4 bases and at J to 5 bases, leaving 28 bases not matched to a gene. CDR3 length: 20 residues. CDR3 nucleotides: TGCAGCGTTGTCGGGGGGTCGGTGGGGTCTCGGGTCCCAGGGGGAACTGAAGCTTTCTTT. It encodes CSVVGGSVGSRVPGGTEAFF.

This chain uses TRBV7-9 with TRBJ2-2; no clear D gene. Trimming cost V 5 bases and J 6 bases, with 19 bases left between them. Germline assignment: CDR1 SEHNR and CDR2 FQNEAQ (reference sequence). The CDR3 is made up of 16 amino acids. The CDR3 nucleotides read TGTGCCAGCAGCCCGCCCGAGCTTGGGTCCGCCGGGGAGCTGTTTTTT. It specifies CASSPPELGSAGELFF.

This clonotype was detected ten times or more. In DNA, the CDR3 is TGTGCCAGCAGTAGGGCGTACGAGCAGTACTTC. It codes for CASSRAYEQYF. J is TRBJ2-7 and V is TRBV12-3 or TRBV12-4, with no clear D. The CDR3 totals 11 residues. Deletions cut 5 bases from V and 4 bases from J, with 6 bases between.

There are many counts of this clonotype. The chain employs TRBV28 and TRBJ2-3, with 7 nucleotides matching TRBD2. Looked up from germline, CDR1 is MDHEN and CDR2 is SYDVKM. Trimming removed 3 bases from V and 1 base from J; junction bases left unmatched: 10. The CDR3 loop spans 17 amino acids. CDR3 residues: CASSFLQGLKGTDTQYF. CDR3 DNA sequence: TGTGCCAGCAGTTTTCTTCAGGGACTAAAAGGCACAGATACGCAGTATTTT. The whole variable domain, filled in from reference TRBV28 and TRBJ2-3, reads DVKVTQSSRYLVKRTGEKVFLECVQDMDHENMFWYRQDPGLGLRLIYFSYDVKMKEKGDIPEGYSVSREKKERFSLILESASTNQTSMYLCASSFLQGLKGTDTQYFGPGTRLTVL.

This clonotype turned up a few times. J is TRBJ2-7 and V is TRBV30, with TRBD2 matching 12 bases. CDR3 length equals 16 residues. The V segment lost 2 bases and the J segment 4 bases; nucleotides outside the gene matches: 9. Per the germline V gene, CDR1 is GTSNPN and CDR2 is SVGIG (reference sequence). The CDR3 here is CAWSHTMTSGRYEQYF. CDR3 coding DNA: TGTGCCTGGAGTCACACCATGACTAGCGGGAGATACGAGCAGTACTTC. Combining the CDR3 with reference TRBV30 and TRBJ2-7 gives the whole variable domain SQTIHQWPATLVQPVGSPLSLECTVEGTSNPNLYWYRQAAGRGLQLLFYSVGIGQISSEVPQNLSASRPQDRQFILSSKKLLLSDSGFYLCAWSHTMTSGRYEQYFGPGTRLTVT.

Here the CDR3 DNA reads TGTGCCTGGAAGGCGGGACAGAGTAATGAAGCTTTCTTT. It encodes CAWKAGQSNEAFF. The gene calls are TRBV30 and TRBJ1-1; 7 nucleotides agree with TRBD1. Germline-derived CDR1 and CDR2 are GTSNPN and SVGIG (reference sequence). The length of the CDR3 is 13 residues. V was pared by 4 bases and J by 7 bases, with 9 bases of the junction left unmatched.

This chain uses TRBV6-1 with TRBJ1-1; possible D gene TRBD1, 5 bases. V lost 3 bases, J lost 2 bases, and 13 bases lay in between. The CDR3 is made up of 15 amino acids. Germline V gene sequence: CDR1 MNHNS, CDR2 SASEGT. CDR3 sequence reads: CASSDAGRSNTEAFF. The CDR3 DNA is TGTGCCAGCAGTGATGCAGGGCGCTCCAACACTGAAGCTTTCTTT.

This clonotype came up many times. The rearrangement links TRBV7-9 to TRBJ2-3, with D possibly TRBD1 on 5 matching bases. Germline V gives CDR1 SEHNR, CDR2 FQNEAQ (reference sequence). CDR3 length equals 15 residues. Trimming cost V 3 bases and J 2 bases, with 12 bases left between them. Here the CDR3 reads CASSLGTDITDTQYF. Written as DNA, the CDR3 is TGTGCCAGCAGCTTGGGTACGGACATCACAGATACGCAGTATTTT.

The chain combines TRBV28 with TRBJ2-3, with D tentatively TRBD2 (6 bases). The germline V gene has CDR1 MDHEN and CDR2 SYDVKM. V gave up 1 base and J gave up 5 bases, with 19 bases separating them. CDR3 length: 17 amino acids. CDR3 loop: CASSLYPPGERRDTQYF. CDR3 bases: TGTGCCAGCAGTTTATACCCCCCGGGAGAGAGGAGAGATACGCAGTATTTT.

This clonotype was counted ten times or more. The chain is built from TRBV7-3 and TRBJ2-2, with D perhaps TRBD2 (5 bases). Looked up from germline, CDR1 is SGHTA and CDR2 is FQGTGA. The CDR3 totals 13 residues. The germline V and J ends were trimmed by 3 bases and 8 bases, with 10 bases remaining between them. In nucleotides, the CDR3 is TGTGCCAGCAGCTTTTTCCGGGGAGGGGAGCTGTTTTTT. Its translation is CASSFFRGGELFF.

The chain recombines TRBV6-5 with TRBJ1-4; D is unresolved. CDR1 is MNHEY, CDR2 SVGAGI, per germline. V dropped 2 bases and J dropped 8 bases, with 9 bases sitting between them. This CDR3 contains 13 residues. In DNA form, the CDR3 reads TGTGCCAGCAGTTACGGCCCGAGCGAAAAACTGTTTTTT. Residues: CASSYGPSEKLFF.

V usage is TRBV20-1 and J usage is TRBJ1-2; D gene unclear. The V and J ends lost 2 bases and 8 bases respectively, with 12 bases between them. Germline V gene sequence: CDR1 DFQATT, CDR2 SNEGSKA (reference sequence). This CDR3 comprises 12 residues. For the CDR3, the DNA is TGCAGTGCTAGATTTCAGACAAGGGGCTACACCTTC. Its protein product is CSARFQTRGYTF.

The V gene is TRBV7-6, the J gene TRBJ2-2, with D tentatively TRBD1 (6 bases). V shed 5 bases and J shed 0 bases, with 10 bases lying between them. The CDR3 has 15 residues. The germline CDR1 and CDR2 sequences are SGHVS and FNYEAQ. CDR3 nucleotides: TGTGCCAGCAGCCGGACAGTCTCGAACACCGGGGAGCTGTTTTTT. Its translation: CASSRTVSNTGELFF.

The CDR3 coding sequence is TGTGCCAGCAGTTACTTTCCGTGGGGGAGCGGGGCCAACGTCCTGACTTTC. It translates to CASSYFPWGSGANVLTF. The chain joins TRBV6-5 to TRBJ2-6; D assignment may be TRBD1 or TRBD2 (5 bases each). The CDR3 runs to 17 residues. Trimming left V 1 base short and J 4 bases short, with 14 bases between. Per the germline V gene, CDR1 is MNHEY and CDR2 is SVGAGI.

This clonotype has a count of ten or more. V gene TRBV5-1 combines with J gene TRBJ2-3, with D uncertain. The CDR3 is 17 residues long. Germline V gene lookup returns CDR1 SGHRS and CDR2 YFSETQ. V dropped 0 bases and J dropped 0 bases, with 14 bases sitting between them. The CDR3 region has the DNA TGCGCCAGCAGCTTGGGAGTGACATACTACAGCACAGATACGCAGTATTTT. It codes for CASSLGVTYYSTDTQYF.

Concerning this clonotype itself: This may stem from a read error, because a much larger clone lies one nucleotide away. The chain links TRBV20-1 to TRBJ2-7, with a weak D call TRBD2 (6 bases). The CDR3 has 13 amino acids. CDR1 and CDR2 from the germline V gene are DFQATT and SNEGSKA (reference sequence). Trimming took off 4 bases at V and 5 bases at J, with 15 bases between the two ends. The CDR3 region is CSAKGGGIHEQYF. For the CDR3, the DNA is TGCAGTGCTAAAGGTGGAGGGATCCACGAGCAGTACTTC.

CDR3 DNA sequence: TGTGCCAGCAGTTTACCTAGCGGGAGTGGAGAGACCCAGTACTTC. It codes for CASSLPSGSGETQYF. The rearrangement joins TRBV28 to TRBJ2-5, with 10 bases aligning to TRBD2. CDR3 length: 15 residues. Trimming removed 2 bases from V and 4 bases from J; junction bases left unmatched: 4. The germline gives CDR1 MDHEN, CDR2 SYDVKM.

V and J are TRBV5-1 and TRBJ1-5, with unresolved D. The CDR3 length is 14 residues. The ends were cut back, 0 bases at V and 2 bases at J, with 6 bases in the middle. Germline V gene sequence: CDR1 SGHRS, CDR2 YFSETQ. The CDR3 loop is CASSLVSGNQPQHF. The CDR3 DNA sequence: TGCGCCAGCAGCTTGGTGTCAGGCAATCAGCCCCAGCATTTT.